This record looks at one TCR beta chain sequence and its context. Its antigen is unknown. When the RNA was reverse transcribed, random hexamers were used with an input of roughly 0.45 to 1 ug. Across 54 Vbeta and 13 Jbeta, TCR beta CDR3 was amplified with immunoSEQ multiplex PCR. TCRdb processed the immunoSEQ multiplex PCR reads anew with MiXCR; each CDR3 protein has one entry. This table has around 150,000 distinct CDR3 sequences, roughly 94% appearing once. The sample originates from a study of CD8 T cells in Susac syndrome. General study results and limits: By the study's own acknowledgment, its TCR sequencing and HLA analysis included relatively few individuals. The CD4+ T cell repertoires of Susac syndrome were found to show no clonal expansion.

There are 16 residues in the CDR3. CDR1 is KGHDR and CDR2 is SFDVKD in the germline V gene. The ends were cut back, 3 bases at V and 0 bases at J, with 12 bases in the middle. Peripheral blood CD8+ and CD4+ T cells were profiled by TCR beta sequencing. Sequences were obtained from CD4+ T cells from PBMCs. The clonotype was recovered from a human donor with Susac syndrome. The chain joins TRBV24-1 to TRBJ2-3; tentative D call: TRBD2 (5 bases). CDR3 sequence reads: CATSDAAETSTDTQYF. Here the CDR3 DNA reads TGTGCCACCAGTGATGCAGCGGAAACTAGCACAGATACGCAGTATTTT.